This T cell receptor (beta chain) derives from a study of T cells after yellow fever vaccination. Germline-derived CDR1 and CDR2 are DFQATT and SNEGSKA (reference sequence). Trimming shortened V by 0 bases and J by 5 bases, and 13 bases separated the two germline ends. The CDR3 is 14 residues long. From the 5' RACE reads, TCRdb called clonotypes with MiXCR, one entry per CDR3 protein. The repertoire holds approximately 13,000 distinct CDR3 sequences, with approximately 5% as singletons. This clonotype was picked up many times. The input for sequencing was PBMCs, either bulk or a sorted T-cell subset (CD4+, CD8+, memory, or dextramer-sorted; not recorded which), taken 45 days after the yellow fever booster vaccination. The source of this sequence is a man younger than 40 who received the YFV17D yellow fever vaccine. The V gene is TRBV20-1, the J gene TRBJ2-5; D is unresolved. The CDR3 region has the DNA TGCAGTGCTAGAGATCCCGAGTCGAAGGAGACCCAGTACTTC. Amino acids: CSARDPESKETQYF.